This T cell receptor (beta chain) was identified during a study of blood T cell repertoires in COVID-19. Germline V gene data show CDR1 as LGHNA and CDR2 as YSLEER. With 0 bases removed from V and 7 bases from J, the gap between germline ends came to 12 bases. This CDR3 region has 14 residues. In the study's own analysis: Reference gene primers were amplified, and this amplification served to estimate nucleated cell counts. Generated by immunoSEQ multiplex PCR, the TCRdb table keeps only in-frame clones and is missing some. The V and J calls and the clone size are those of that table, but D and trimming were determined from the DNA. This table has about 88,000 clones, about 88% appearing once.

Specimen: peripheral blood. This clonotype was sampled from an elderly woman with acute or convalescent COVID-19. The chain recombines TRBV4-3 with TRBJ1-2, with TRBD1 as a possible D gene (6 bases). As DNA, the CDR3 is TGCGCCAGCAGCCAAGACAGGGGTGGCATTGGCTACACCTTC. It specifies CASSQDRGGIGYTF.